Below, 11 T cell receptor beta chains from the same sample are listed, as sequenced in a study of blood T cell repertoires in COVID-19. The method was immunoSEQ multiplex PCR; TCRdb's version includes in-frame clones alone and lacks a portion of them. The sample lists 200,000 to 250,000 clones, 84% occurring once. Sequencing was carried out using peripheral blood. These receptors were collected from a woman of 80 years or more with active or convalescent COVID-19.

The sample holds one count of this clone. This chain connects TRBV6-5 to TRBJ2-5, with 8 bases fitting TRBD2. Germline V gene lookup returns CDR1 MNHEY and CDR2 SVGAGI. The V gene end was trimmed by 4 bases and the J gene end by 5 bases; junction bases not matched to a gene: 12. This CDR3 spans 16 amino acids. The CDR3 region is CASSSGKRGLSETQYF. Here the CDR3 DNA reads TGTGCCAGCAGTTCAGGGAAGCGGGGGCTCTCGGAGACCCAGTACTTC.

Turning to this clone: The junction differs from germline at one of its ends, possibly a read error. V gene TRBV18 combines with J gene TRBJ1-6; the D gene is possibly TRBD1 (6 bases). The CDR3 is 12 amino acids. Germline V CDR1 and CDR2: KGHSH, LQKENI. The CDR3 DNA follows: TGTGCCAGCTCACACCCGGGACATGGCCCTCCTTTT. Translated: CASSHPGHGPPF.

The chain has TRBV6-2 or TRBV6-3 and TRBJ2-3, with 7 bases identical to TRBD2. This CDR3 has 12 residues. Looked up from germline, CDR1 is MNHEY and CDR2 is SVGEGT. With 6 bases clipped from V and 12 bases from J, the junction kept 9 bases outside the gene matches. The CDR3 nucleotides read TGTGCCAGCAGCCTGCGACTAGCCCTACAGTATTTT. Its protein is CASSLRLALQYF.

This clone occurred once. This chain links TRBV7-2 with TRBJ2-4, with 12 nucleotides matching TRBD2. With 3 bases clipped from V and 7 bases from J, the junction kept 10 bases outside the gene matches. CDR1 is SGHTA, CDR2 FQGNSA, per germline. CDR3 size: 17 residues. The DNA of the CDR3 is TGTGCCAGCAGCTTTCGGCTAGCGGGAGGGCCGGGGAACATTCAGTACTTC. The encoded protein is CASSFRLAGGPGNIQYF.

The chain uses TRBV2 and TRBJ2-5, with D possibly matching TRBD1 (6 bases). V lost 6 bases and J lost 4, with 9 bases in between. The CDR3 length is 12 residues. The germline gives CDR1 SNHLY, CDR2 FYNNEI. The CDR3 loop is CASSPRGETQYF. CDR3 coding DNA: TGTGCCAGCAGCCCCAGGGGAGAGACCCAGTACTTC.

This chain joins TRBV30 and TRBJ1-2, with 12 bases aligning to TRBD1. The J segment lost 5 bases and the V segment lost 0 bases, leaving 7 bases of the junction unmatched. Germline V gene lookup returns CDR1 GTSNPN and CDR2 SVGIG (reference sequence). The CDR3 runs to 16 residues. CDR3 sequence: CAWSVGGTGGSYGYTF. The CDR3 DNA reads TGTGCCTGGAGTGTAGGAGGGACAGGGGGCAGTTATGGCTACACCTTC.

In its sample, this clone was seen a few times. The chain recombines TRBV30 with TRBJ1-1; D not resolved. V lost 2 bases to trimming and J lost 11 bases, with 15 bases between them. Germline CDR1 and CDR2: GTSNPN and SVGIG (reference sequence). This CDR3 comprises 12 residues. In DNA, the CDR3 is TGTGCCTGGAGTAGCGGGGAATTTAGCGCTTTCTTT. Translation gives CAWSSGEFSAFF. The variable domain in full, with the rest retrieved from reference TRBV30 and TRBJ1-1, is SQTIHQWPATLVQPVGSPLSLECTVEGTSNPNLYWYRQAAGRGLQLLFYSVGIGQISSEVPQNLSASRPQDRQFILSSKKLLLSDSGFYLCAWSSGEFSAFFGQGTRLTVV.

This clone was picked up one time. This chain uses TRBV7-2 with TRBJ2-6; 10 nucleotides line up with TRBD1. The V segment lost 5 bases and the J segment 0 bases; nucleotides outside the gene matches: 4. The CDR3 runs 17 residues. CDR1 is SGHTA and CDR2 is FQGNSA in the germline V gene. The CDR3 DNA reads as TGTGCCAGCAGCCCGGGGACAGGGGTCTCTGGGGCCAACGTCCTGACTTTC. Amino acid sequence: CASSPGTGVSGANVLTF.

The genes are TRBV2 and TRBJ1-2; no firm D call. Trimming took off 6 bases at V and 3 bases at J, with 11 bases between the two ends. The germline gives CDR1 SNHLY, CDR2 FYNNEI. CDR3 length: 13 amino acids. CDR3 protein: CASRSRSDYGYTF. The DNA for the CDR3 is TGTGCCAGCAGATCCCGATCGGACTATGGCTACACCTTC. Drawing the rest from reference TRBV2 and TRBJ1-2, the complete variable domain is EPEVTQTPSHQVTQMGQEVILRCVPISNHLYFYWYRQILGQKVEFLVSFYNNEISEKSEIFDDQFSVERPDGSNFTLKIRSTKLEDSAMYFCASRSRSDYGYTFGSGTRLTVV.

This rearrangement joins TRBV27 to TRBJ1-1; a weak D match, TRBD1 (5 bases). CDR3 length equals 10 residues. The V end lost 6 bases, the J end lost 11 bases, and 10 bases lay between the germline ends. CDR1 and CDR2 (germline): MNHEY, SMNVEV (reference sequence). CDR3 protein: CASREGVAFF. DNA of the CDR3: TGTGCCAGCAGGGAAGGGGTGGCTTTCTTT.

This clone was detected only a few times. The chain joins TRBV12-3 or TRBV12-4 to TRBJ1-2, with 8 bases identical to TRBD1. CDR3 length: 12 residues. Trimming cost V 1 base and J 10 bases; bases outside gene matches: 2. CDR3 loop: CASSLGQGIYTF. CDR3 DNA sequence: TGTGCCAGCAGTTTAGGACAGGGGATCTACACCTTC.